These T cell receptor beta chains were read from a single sample in a study of cytomegalovirus exposure and HLA in healthy donors. Libraries were prepared by immunoSEQ multiplex PCR; TCRdb keeps only in-frame clonotypes and omits some of them. The sample data list more than 200,000 clones. The specimen was PBMCs. The source is a woman aged 30 to 39 in good health and CMV-seropositive. Both conserved end residues are part of each CDR3. Each record gives: J gene, V gene, CDR3 length, CDR3 protein.

TRBJ2-5	TRBV5-5	12	CASSLTQETQYF
TRBJ2-1	TRBV19	15	CASVTSGGPYNEQFF
TRBJ1-4	TRBV11-2	14	CASSSGQLNEKLFF
TRBJ1-4	TRBV2	17	CASIPMNGAVFNEKLFF
TRBJ1-2	TRBV2	12	CASSVRGDGYTF
TRBJ2-5	TRBV19	14	CASARDFGIETQYF
TRBJ2-4	TRBV9	14	CASSPPVSLNIQYF
TRBJ1-2	TRBV4-3	13	CASSPLGQGGYTF
TRBJ2-3	TRBV10-3	17	CAISGTQPGLALDTQYF
TRBJ2-7	TRBV18	15	CASSPGSGVIYEQYF
TRBJ2-7	TRBV11-2	19	CASSLGLAGPTEEIYEQYF
TRBJ2-7	TRBV10-3	14	CAISYGQGVNEQYF
TRBJ1-6	TRBV15	14	CATSWTGLSSPLHF
TRBJ1-2	TRBV2	12	CASTEVDLYYTF
TRBJ2-3	TRBV30	15	CAWSPSGKWVDTQYF
TRBJ1-1	TRBV25-1	13	CASSEWGGTEAFF
TRBJ2-1	TRBV7-2	17	CASSSYPGTSVYNEQFF
TRBJ2-7	TRBV28	13	CASSLEYLYEQYF
TRBJ1-2	TRBV5-5	14	CASSADHRGHGYTF
TRBJ1-2	TRBV11-1	13	CASSPGTGVGYTF
TRBJ2-1	TRBV9	13	CAGSVGTTNEQFF
TRBJ1-2	TRBV4-2	15	CASSQESGQAGGYTF
TRBJ1-1	TRBV29-1	14	CSVAPGTGGTEAFF
TRBJ1-2	TRBV2	14	CASSENRESHGYTF
TRBJ2-5	TRBV7-9	15	CTSSPSRTGQETQYF
TRBJ2-7	TRBV6-5	15	CASSYSPGGRGEQYF
TRBJ2-1	TRBV28	14	CASSTGLAYNEQFF
TRBJ2-7	TRBV6-5	15	CASSRTSGGLYEQYF
TRBJ2-1	TRBV7-2	15	CASSASGSSYNEQFF
TRBJ2-1	TRBV11-2	13	CASSSTGGNEQFF
TRBJ1-1	TRBV19	14	CASSLRSGNTEAFF
TRBJ2-3	TRBV5-1	14	CASSQGQGADTQYF
TRBJ1-2	TRBV19	17	CASSIGGQPGGVYGYTF
TRBJ2-3	TRBV29-1	14	CSVKWGQSQDTQYF
TRBJ2-1	TRBV7-2	17	CASGDRGGESSYNEQFF
TRBJ1-2	TRBV6-5	13	CASSLGQNYGYTF
TRBJ2-3	TRBV7-8	16	CASSTYRGWGTDTQYF
TRBJ2-5	TRBV7-2	15	CASSLTAGGQETQYF
TRBJ1-2	TRBV18	14	CASSPPAGVRSYTF
TRBJ1-3	TRBV15	16	CATSRDPGDSGNTIYF
TRBJ1-3	TRBV7-2	15	CASSLTSALGNTIYF
TRBJ2-2	TRBV7-9	14	CASSLAGAAGELFF
TRBJ2-7	TRBV28	15	CASSPTGAPSYEQYF
TRBJ2-7	TRBV6-5	15	CASSPRPDSSYEQYF
TRBJ2-2	TRBV2	14	CASSPPQGAGELFF
TRBJ1-1	TRBV28	14	CASSLGDTYTEAFF
TRBJ1-4	TRBV5-5	13	CASSSDSNEKLFF
TRBJ1-2	TRBV5-1	16	CASSSGQALANYGYTF
TRBJ2-1	TRBV7-9	15	CASSGFSGPYNEQFF
TRBJ1-3	TRBV5-8	14	CASSPDSSGNTIYF
TRBJ1-3	TRBV6-5	15	CASSPDFPSGNTIYF
TRBJ2-7	TRBV4-3	15	CASSQEPGRGAEQYF
TRBJ1-3	TRBV6-5	15	CASRWGTEIGATIYF
TRBJ1-2	TRBV19	17	CASINSMWDRSPGGYTF
TRBJ2-1	TRBV6-6	16	CASSPTGTSGTNEQFF
TRBJ2-7	TRBV10-2	13	CASSGQGSGEQYF
TRBJ1-4	TRBV9	15	CASSERGQGAKKLFF
TRBJ2-7	TRBV6-5	14	CASCLRDRFHEQYF
TRBJ2-2	TRBV15	13	CATSRDRLRELFF
TRBJ2-1	TRBV11-2	15	CASSFGLADYNEQFF